The 20 T cell receptor beta chains listed next were all sequenced from one sample in a study of glioma-infiltrating T cells (dated by TCRdb to the mid-2010s). The sample was run on an Illumina MiSeq. The iRepertoire nested amplicon-rescue multiplex PCR (arm-PCR) platform was used to amplify TCR alpha and beta CDR3 regions from RNA. TCRdb itself trimmed the public reads at Q25 with fastp, ran MiXCR and retained productive beta chains. For every CDR3 protein sequence, its rows merge into one entry that carries the most common genes and DNA. The sample contains about 89,000 distinct CDR3 sequences, 23% of them found a single time. The ten largest clones add up to about 6.6% of the sample. Sequences were obtained from glioma tissue, nonneoplastic brain tissue, or PBMCs (not recorded which). The source is a human donor with low-grade glioma or glioblastoma, undergoing nonglioma brain surgery, or in good health (not recorded which).

V is TRBV10-1 and J is TRBJ2-3; D might be TRBD1 (5 bases). CDR3 size: 13 residues. Germline V gene lookup returns CDR1 WNHNN and CDR2 SYGVQD (reference sequence). V shed 0 bases and J shed 9 bases, with 10 bases lying between them. In DNA, the CDR3 is TGCGCCAGCAGTGAGTCGACCCCAGGGACGCAGTATTTT. This codes for CASSESTPGTQYF.

On this clonotype itself: Possible read error: a much larger clone is one base away. The gene calls are TRBV27 and TRBJ2-2; D unresolved. The germline gives CDR1 MNHEY, CDR2 SMNVEV (reference sequence). The CDR3 runs 13 residues. CDR3 nucleotides: TGTGCCCGCAGCCAAGCGAACACCGGGGAGCTGTTTTTT. Translated, it gives CARSQANTGELFF.

Points on this clonotype: A much larger clone differs by one base, so this may be a read error. This chain connects TRBV3-1 to TRBJ1-1; D is unresolved. The length of the CDR3 is 15 residues. CDR1 is LGHDT, CDR2 YNNKEL, per germline (reference sequence). The CDR3 coding sequence is TGTGCCAGCAGCCAAGGCAGCCGTACCAACACTGCAGCTTTCTTT. Translated: CASSQGSRTNTAAFF.

In this sample, this clonotype turned up many times. The V gene is TRBV7-2, the J gene TRBJ1-3; D uncertain. Germline V lookup: CDR1 SGHTA, CDR2 FQGNSA. Trimming pared 1 base from V and 0 bases from J, leaving 10 bases between. The CDR3 has 16 amino acids. The CDR3: CASSLGGASSGNTIYF. For the CDR3, the DNA is TGTGCCAGCAGCTTAGGGGGAGCGAGCTCTGGAAACACCATATATTTT.

The chain employs TRBV5-4 and TRBJ2-3, with 7 positions matching TRBD2. The V segment lost 2 bases and the J segment 1 base; nucleotides outside the gene matches: 4. Germline CDR1 reads SGHNT; CDR2 reads YYREEE (reference sequence). This CDR3 comprises 15 residues. CDR3 in DNA: TGTGCCAGCAGCTTAGCGGGAAAGGGCACAGATACGCAGTATTTT. The encoded protein is CASSLAGKGTDTQYF.

The CDR3 is CASSLATGFTGKLFF. In nucleotides, the CDR3 is TGTGCCAGCAGTTTGGCGACAGGGTTCACCGGAAAGCTGTTTTTT. V gene TRBV27 combines with J gene TRBJ2-2; TRBD1 aligns across 7 bases. The germline gives CDR1 MNHEY, CDR2 SMNVEV (reference sequence). The trim removed 3 bases at V and 12 bases at J, leaving 13 bases unmatched. CDR3 length: 15 amino acids.

This clonotype showed up many times. The rearrangement uses TRBV6-2 or TRBV6-3 and TRBJ1-5; D possibly corresponds to TRBD1 (6 bases). The V gene's germline CDR1 is MNHEY and CDR2 SVGEGT. This CDR3 has 12 residues. V was pared by 5 bases and J by 6 bases, with 8 bases between. The CDR3, as DNA: TGTGCCAGCAGTCAGGGGAGTCAGCCCCAGCATTTT. It yields the protein CASSQGSQPQHF.

This clonotype was seen just once. This chain uses TRBV29-1 with TRBJ1-3; D is unclear. The CDR3 runs 13 residues. Deletions cut 1 base from V and 0 bases from J, with 4 bases between. Per germline, CDR1 SQVTM and CDR2 ANQGSEA. The CDR3 coding sequence is TGCAGCGTTGAAGCATTCTCTGGAAACACCATATATTTT. It yields the protein CSVEAFSGNTIYF.

The J gene is TRBJ1-5, the V gene TRBV6-1; unclear D gene. The CDR3 has 12 residues. V lost 5 bases to trimming and J lost 7 bases, with 9 bases between them. Per germline, CDR1 MNHNS and CDR2 SASEGT. This chain's CDR3 is CASSKERQPQHF. The CDR3 DNA is TGTGCCAGCAGTAAGGAGAGGCAGCCCCAGCATTTT.

Points on this clonotype: A much larger clone differs from this one at a single base, so this may be a read error. The rearrangement links TRBV2 to TRBJ1-2; D unclear. The germline V and J ends were trimmed by 3 bases and 3 bases, with 14 bases remaining between them. The V gene's germline CDR1 is SNHLY and CDR2 FYNNEI. The CDR3 extends over 15 amino acids. CDR3 DNA sequence: TGTGCCAGCAGTGAGAGGCGGCAGACTTACTATGGCTACACCTTC. Translating it yields CASSERRQTYYGYTF.

This clonotype was seen many times. The CDR3 DNA is TGTGCCAGCAGTTCTCACTATGGCTACACCTTC. Amino acid sequence: CASSSHYGYTF. The V gene is TRBV28, the J gene TRBJ1-2; D is undetermined. Germline V CDR1 and CDR2: MDHEN, SYDVKM. This CDR3 contains 11 residues. Trimming took off 4 bases at V and 3 bases at J, with 3 bases between the two ends.

Ten or more counts support this clonotype. CDR3 sequence: CASSEFREAEAFF. The CDR3 DNA sequence: TGTGCCAGCAGTGAATTCCGGGAGGCTGAAGCTTTCTTT. The chain joins TRBV2 to TRBJ1-1; D unclear. Between the trimmed V and J ends, which lost 2 bases and 6 bases, there was a span of 10 bases. Germline CDR1 reads SNHLY; CDR2 reads FYNNEI. There are 13 residues in the CDR3.

This clonotype was counted ten times or more. This CDR3 is CSATGRFSYEQYF. The CDR3 DNA sequence: TGCAGTGCTACCGGACGGTTCTCCTACGAGCAGTACTTC. V is TRBV20-1 and J is TRBJ2-7; D gene unclear. V lost 4 bases and J lost 0, with 10 bases in between. From germline, CDR1 is DFQATT and CDR2 SNEGSKA (reference sequence). The CDR3 extends over 13 amino acids.

V is TRBV7-2 and J is TRBJ2-5; TRBD1 is a possible D gene (6 bases). Trimming cost V 0 bases and J 5 bases, with 10 bases left between them. This CDR3 region has 14 residues. Germline CDR1 reads SGHTA; CDR2 reads FQGNSA. For the CDR3, the DNA is TGTGCCAGCAGCTTAGCGGGCCAGGGGGAGACCCAGTACTTC. Its translation: CASSLAGQGETQYF.

J is TRBJ2-3 and V is TRBV7-9, with 13 bases that match TRBD2. Germline V gives CDR1 SEHNR, CDR2 FQNEAQ (reference sequence). The CDR3 contains 18 residues. J lost 2 bases, V lost 5 bases, and 10 bases had no gene match. This chain's CDR3 is CASSPRGGLAGATDTQYF. CDR3 in DNA: TGTGCCAGCAGCCCGAGAGGCGGACTAGCGGGAGCCACAGATACGCAGTATTTT.

With regard to this clonotype: Given a much more abundant clone one base away, this may be a read error. CDR3 loop: CAGSFGLAGSTDTQYF. CDR3 DNA: TGTGCCGGCAGTTTCGGACTAGCGGGGAGCACAGATACGCAGTATTTT. The rearrangement joins TRBV28 to TRBJ2-3; 12 bases fit TRBD2. The V gene's germline CDR1 is MDHEN and CDR2 SYDVKM. The CDR3 sequence is 16 residues long.

The sample holds many counts of this clonotype. V usage is TRBV20-1 and J usage is TRBJ2-1, with 8 bases matching TRBD1. Germline V lookup: CDR1 DFQATT, CDR2 SNEGSKA (reference sequence). The V gene end was trimmed by 0 bases and the J gene end by 7 bases; junction bases not matched to a gene: 8. This CDR3 region has 15 residues. The CDR3 loop reads CSARDARTGGNEQFF. The CDR3 DNA follows: TGCAGTGCTAGAGATGCCAGAACAGGGGGGAATGAGCAGTTCTTC.

This clonotype appeared a few times. V gene TRBV3-1 combines with J gene TRBJ1-2; D gene uncertain. In germline, CDR1 is LGHDT, CDR2 YNNKEL (reference sequence). V lost 0 bases, J lost 7 bases, and 9 bases lay in between. This CDR3 is built from 13 residues. The CDR3 DNA sequence: TGTGCCAGCAGCCAAGAACGGGTCTTTGGCTACACCTTC. This codes for CASSQERVFGYTF.

This clonotype was found many times. The V gene is TRBV7-9, the J gene TRBJ1-5, with 9 bases identical to TRBD1. This CDR3 comprises 16 residues. V dropped 0 bases and J dropped 7; count of bases not matched to a gene: 7. The germline V gene encodes CDR1 SEHNR and CDR2 FQNEAQ (reference sequence). DNA for the CDR3: TGTGCCAGCAGCTTAGCGTTGAGGGACAGGGTCCAGCCCCAGCATTTT. Its protein product is CASSLALRDRVQPQHF.

At least ten counts were recorded for this clonotype. DNA for the CDR3: TGTGCCAGCAATCCATTTGGGACAGGGAGGCACGAGCAGTACTTC. Amino acids: CASNPFGTGRHEQYF. The chain combines TRBV27 with TRBJ2-7; 9 positions agree with TRBD1. The CDR3 spans 15 residues. The ends lost 7 bases at V and 5 bases at J; junction bases unmatched: 12. Germline V CDR1 and CDR2: MNHEY, SMNVEV (reference sequence).